A single sample gave rise to the 19 T cell receptor beta chains below, sequenced in a study of shared clonotypes between healthy human individuals. TCRdb's copy holds only in-frame clones and misses some; the assay was immunoSEQ multiplex PCR. In the table there are around 700,000 clones, approximately 74% of which are singletons. The sequenced sample consisted of memory CD4+ T cells sorted from blood. The sample's subset: CD45RA-negative fraction. The receptors were sampled from a woman in her thirties in good health.

This chain uses TRBV5-1 with TRBJ2-7, with 7 bases that match TRBD1. Germline V gene sequence: CDR1 SGHRS, CDR2 YFSETQ. This CDR3 has 13 amino acids. V gave up 0 bases and J gave up 6 bases; unmatched junction bases: 3. The CDR3, as DNA: TGCGCCAGCAGCTTGGGAGACAGGGCCGAGCAGTACTTC. Amino acids: CASSLGDRAEQYF.

A single count supports this clone. A much larger clone differs from this one at a single base, so this may be a read error. The identical CDR3 is also encoded by other nucleotide sequences in the sample. This chain joins TRBV28 and TRBJ1-5; D unclear. The ends were cut back, 6 bases at V and 4 bases at J, with 4 bases in the middle. Germline CDR1 reads MDHEN; CDR2 reads SYDVKM. This CDR3 region has 11 residues. The CDR3 region is CASSPNQPQHF. CDR3 sequence (DNA): TGTGCCAGCAGCCCGAATCAGCCCCAGCATTTT.

This rearrangement joins TRBV2 to TRBJ1-2; 8 bases align to TRBD1. Germline V gene data show CDR1 as SNHLY and CDR2 as FYNNEI. CDR3 size: 14 residues. V dropped 10 bases and J dropped 3; count of bases not matched to a gene: 10. CDR3 coding DNA: TGTGCCACGCGGACAGGGACATATGACTATGGCTACACCTTC. It codes for CATRTGTYDYGYTF.

V usage is TRBV6-4 and J usage is TRBJ2-7, with D unresolved. Germline V gives CDR1 MRHNA, CDR2 SNTAGT. V was cut by 3 bases and J by 3 bases, with 9 bases left in between. The length of the CDR3 is 13 residues. CDR3: CASSENHGYEQYF. The CDR3 DNA follows: TGTGCCAGCAGTGAAAATCATGGCTACGAGCAGTACTTC.

V gene TRBV19 combines with J gene TRBJ2-1; 8 nucleotides agree with TRBD2. This CDR3 spans 16 amino acids. Germline V CDR1 and CDR2: LNHDA, SQIVND (reference sequence). Germline trimming cut 4 bases from V and 5 bases from J; bases unmatched to any gene: 10. CDR3 in DNA: TGTGCCAGTAGTACCCCGGGGATAGCGGGGAACAATGAGCAGTTCTTC. Translating it yields CASSTPGIAGNNEQFF.

The chain recombines TRBV14 with TRBJ1-1, with D unresolved. The CDR3 runs to 12 residues. V was trimmed by 4 bases and J by 8 bases, leaving 11 bases between them. Germline lookup yields CDR1 SGHDN and CDR2 FVKESK. CDR3 sequence reads: CASSRNSAEAFF. Here the CDR3 DNA reads TGTGCCAGCAGCCGGAACTCAGCCGAAGCTTTCTTT.

This clone has more than one count but fewer than ten. The rearrangement joins TRBV30 to TRBJ1-5; weak D call: TRBD1 (6 bases). CDR1 GTSNPN and CDR2 SVGIG come from the germline V gene (reference sequence). This CDR3 region has 15 residues. Between the trimmed V and J ends, which lost 2 bases and 4 bases, there was a span of 15 bases. The CDR3 nucleotides read TGTGCCTGGAGTCCGACGGGCAGGGGAAATCAGCCCCAGCATTTT. Protein sequence: CAWSPTGRGNQPQHF.

The chain links TRBV14 to TRBJ2-5, with 11 bases identical to TRBD2. Germline CDR1 is SGHDN and CDR2 is FVKESK. The CDR3 has 16 amino acids. J lost 5 bases, V lost 4 bases, and 9 bases had no gene match. CDR3 nucleotide sequence: TGTGCCAGCAGCCCACGTACGACTAGCGGGATGGAGACCCAGTACTTC. Translated: CASSPRTTSGMETQYF.

This clone has only one observation. The chain is built from TRBV6-5 and TRBJ1-3; D is undetermined. This CDR3 region has 15 residues. CDR1 and CDR2 (germline): MNHEY, SVGAGI. V shed 2 bases and J shed 4 bases, with 12 bases lying between them. CDR3 region: CASSYKVGRGNTIYF. In nucleotides, the CDR3 is TGTGCCAGCAGTTACAAGGTCGGCCGGGGAAACACCATATATTTT.

The rearrangement links TRBV5-6 to TRBJ1-4; TRBD1 matches 9 bases. Germline CDR1 and CDR2: SGHDT and YYEEEE. CDR3 size: 15 residues. With V trimmed by 3 bases and J by 7 bases, 7 bases remained unmatched. CDR3 nucleotides: TGTGCCAGCAGCTCAACCGGGACAGGGAGTGAAAAACTGTTTTTT. Residues: CASSSTGTGSEKLFF. Full variable domain (rest looked up from reference TRBV5-6 and TRBJ1-4): DAGVTQSPTHLIKTRGQQVTLRCSPKSGHDTVSWYQQALGQGPQFIFQYYEEEERQRGNFPDRFSGHQFPNYSSELNVNALLLGDSALYLCASSSTGTGSEKLFFGSGTQLSVL.

About this clone: The junction departs from the called germline gene at one end, perhaps through a read error. The rearrangement uses TRBV19 and TRBJ2-1; TRBD1 matches at 9 bases. The CDR3 runs 15 residues. Germline V CDR1 and CDR2: LNHDA, SQIVND (reference sequence). CDR3 in amino acids: CASTPTGGSHNEQFF. The DNA of the CDR3 is TGTGCCAGTACCCCAACAGGGGGCTCCCACAATGAGCAGTTCTTC. The full variable domain, rest sourced from reference TRBV19 and TRBJ2-1, is DGGITQSPKYLFRKEGQNVTLSCEQNLNHDAMYWYRQDPGQGLRLIYYSQIVNDFQKGDIAEGYSVSREKKESFPLTVTSAQKNPTAFYLCASTPTGGSHNEQFFGPGTRLTVL.

With regard to this clone: Different DNA sequences within this sample yield the same CDR3. This chain connects TRBV28 to TRBJ1-5; D unclear. Germline V gene sequence: CDR1 MDHEN, CDR2 SYDVKM. CDR3 length equals 15 residues. V was trimmed by 8 bases and J by 0 bases, leaving 14 bases between them. This chain's CDR3 is CASRPQGYSNQPQHF. The DNA of the CDR3 is TGTGCCAGCCGACCCCAAGGATATAGCAATCAGCCCCAGCATTTT.

This rearrangement joins TRBV10-3 to TRBJ1-1, with D unresolved. The germline CDR1 and CDR2 sequences are ENHRY and SYGVKD. The CDR3 length is 13 residues. V gave up 3 bases and J gave up 4 bases, with 9 bases separating them. CDR3 sequence (DNA): TGTGCCATCAGTGAAGGGTGGGGCACTGAAGCTTTCTTT. Protein: CAISEGWGTEAFF.

The chain recombines TRBV5-5 with TRBJ2-1; D may be TRBD1 (5 bases). CDR3 size: 15 residues. V was clipped by 3 bases and J by 5 bases, with 15 bases between them. Germline assignment: CDR1 SGHKS and CDR2 YYEKEE (reference sequence). The CDR3 DNA reads as TGTGCCAGCAGCTCTACAGGTTCCAGCCACAATGAGCAGTTCTTC. Encoded protein: CASSSTGSSHNEQFF.

The V call is TRBV4-2, the J call TRBJ2-7; TRBD2 matches at 9 bases. The CDR3 has 15 amino acids. With V trimmed by 0 bases and J by 5 bases, 5 bases remained unmatched. CDR1 and CDR2 (germline): LGHNA, YNFKEQ. Here the CDR3 reads CASSQEREGRHEQYF. The CDR3 DNA is TGTGCCAGCAGCCAAGAGCGGGAGGGCCGGCACGAGCAGTACTTC.

This chain connects TRBV6-1 to TRBJ1-5; D may be TRBD1 (5 bases). V was clipped by 3 bases and J by 0 bases, with 9 bases between them. Germline CDR1 is MNHNS and CDR2 is SASEGT. CDR3 length: 15 residues. CDR3 in DNA: TGTGCCAGCAGTGACCCAGGGAGTAGCAATCAGCCCCAGCATTTT. It specifies CASSDPGSSNQPQHF.

The chain joins TRBV5-1 to TRBJ2-7; the match to TRBD2 covers 7 bases. Trimming removed 1 base from V and 5 bases from J; junction bases left unmatched: 6. There are 14 residues in the CDR3. Germline CDR1 reads SGHRS; CDR2 reads YFSETQ. The CDR3 reads CASSLLAEGNEQYF. The CDR3 coding sequence is TGCGCCAGCAGCTTGCTAGCGGAGGGGAACGAGCAGTACTTC.

The V call is TRBV28, the J call TRBJ1-1, with TRBD1 matching 7 bases. Germline trimming cut 6 bases from V and 5 bases from J; bases unmatched to any gene: 12. Looked up from germline, CDR1 is MDHEN and CDR2 is SYDVKM. The CDR3 loop spans 15 amino acids. DNA of the CDR3: TGTGCCAGCAGGCCCGCAACAGGGGAGGAAACTGAAGCTTTCTTT. Its protein product is CASRPATGEETEAFF. Variable domain in full (rest from reference TRBV28 and TRBJ1-1): DVKVTQSSRYLVKRTGEKVFLECVQDMDHENMFWYRQDPGLGLRLIYFSYDVKMKEKGDIPEGYSVSREKKERFSLILESASTNQTSMYLCASRPATGEETEAFFGQGTRLTVV.

With respect to this clone: Other nucleotide sequences from this sample produce the same CDR3. This sequence joins TRBV4-2 and TRBJ2-3; D is unclear. Germline loops: CDR1 LGHNA, CDR2 YNFKEQ. This CDR3 has 14 amino acids. V shed 1 base and J shed 0 bases, with 5 bases lying between them. In DNA, the CDR3 is TGTGCCAGCAGCCAAGGCCAGAGCACAGATACGCAGTATTTT. Encoded protein: CASSQGQSTDTQYF.